This TCR beta chain originates from a study of T cell responses to AZD1222 COVID-19 vaccine. General study findings and limits: Spike was spanned by vaccine-associated CD4 TCRs, which were dominant at 160-218 and 743-854. Spike-specific TCR depth and breadth grew after two AZD1222 doses.

The data were produced by immunoSEQ multiplex PCR, yet TCRdb's version contains in-frame clones alone and is incomplete. The table has approximately 81,000 clones, 85% to 95% seen once. This clone showed up just once. Its antigen is currently unknown. V gave up 3 bases and J gave up 7 bases; unmatched junction bases: 22. Germline V gene lookup returns CDR1 LNHDA and CDR2 SQIVND (reference sequence). This CDR3 has 20 residues. Sequenced here: peripheral blood, sampled on day 0 of MenACWY control vaccination. The genes are TRBV19 and TRBJ2-2; 8 positions agree with TRBD2. The receptor was derived from an adult in good health. CDR3 nucleotides: TGTGCCAGTAGTATCCCCAATTGGGCAGATGGCGGACTAGCTCACGGGGAGCTGTTTTTT. Its translation is CASSIPNWADGGLAHGELFF.